The 15 T cell receptor beta chains given below trace back to one sample, sequenced in a study of T-cell memory formation after mild COVID-19 listed by TCRdb under 2021. Library method: 5' RACE. The listed sequencing device is Illumina NovaSeq 6000. The public reads were quality trimmed at Q25 with fastp and then assembled into clones with MiXCR by TCRdb, keeping productive beta chains. Duplicate CDR3 protein sequences are folded into a single record with the most common DNA and genes. The sample table shows approximately 350,000 distinct CDR3 sequences, and around 27% are seen once. The ten largest clones represent about 13% of the sample. Sequencing was done on a sample of PBMCs or a T cell subset sorted from them (not recorded which). The receptor source for this set is an adult woman who had mild COVID-19 (a few samples of this study predate the infection). The sample titles of this study are shuffled in the database, so cell type and time point are left out; the donor was told from shared clones.

This clonotype was picked up a small number of times. The chain has TRBV27 and TRBJ2-1; 8 bases match TRBD1. V dropped 4 bases and J dropped 7; count of bases not matched to a gene: 6. The CDR3 length is 14 residues. Per the germline V gene, CDR1 is MNHEY and CDR2 is SMNVEV (reference sequence). The CDR3 DNA reads TGTGCCAGCAGTTCATACAGGGGGGAGAATGAGCAGTTCTTC. Translated, it gives CASSSYRGENEQFF.

The V call is TRBV11-1, the J call TRBJ2-5; the D is unclear. Germline values: CDR1 SGHAT, CDR2 FQDESV (reference sequence). The CDR3 contains 13 residues. V was shortened by 6 bases and J by 0 bases, with 8 bases between the two germline ends. CDR3 region: CASSPTDQETQYF. CDR3 coding DNA: TGTGCCAGCAGTCCGACGGACCAAGAGACCCAGTACTTC.

This clonotype was counted only a few times. V usage is TRBV9 and J usage is TRBJ2-3, with 13 nucleotides matching TRBD2. V lost 3 bases to trimming and J lost 4 bases; unmatched junction nucleotides: 5. The CDR3 sequence is 16 residues long. Germline assignment: CDR1 SGDLS and CDR2 YYNGEE. The CDR3: CASSASTSGGSDTQYF. The CDR3 DNA reads TGTGCCAGCAGCGCGTCGACTAGCGGGGGGTCAGATACGCAGTATTTT. Full variable domain (outside the CDR3, taken from reference TRBV9 and TRBJ2-3): DSGVTQTPKHLITATGQRVTLRCSPRSGDLSVYWYQQSLDQGLQFLIQYYNGEERAKGNILERFSAQQFPDLHSELNLSSLELGDSALYFCASSASTSGGSDTQYFGPGTRLTVL.

In DNA form, the CDR3 reads TGCAGTGCTAGAGGGCAGAGCGGAGACCCGTATGGCTACACCTTC. Its protein is CSARGQSGDPYGYTF. The V call is TRBV20-1, the J call TRBJ1-2; unclear D gene. CDR3 size: 15 residues. CDR1 is DFQATT, CDR2 SNEGSKA, per germline (reference sequence). V shed 1 base and J shed 5 bases, with 17 bases lying between them.

V is TRBV4-1 and J is TRBJ1-1, with a tentative D call TRBD1 (5 bases). Trimming shortened V by 1 base and J by 5 bases, and 17 bases separated the two germline ends. CDR1 is MGHRA, CDR2 YSYEKL, per germline. CDR3 length: 16 residues. The chain's CDR3 is CASSQVAGLVGTEAFF. Written as DNA, the CDR3 is TGCGCCAGCAGCCAAGTGGCAGGGTTAGTCGGGACTGAAGCTTTCTTT.

The chain recombines TRBV20-1 with TRBJ2-7; 8 bases match TRBD1. Trimming took 6 bases from V and 7 from J; bases not matched to a gene: 14. This CDR3 spans 14 amino acids. The germline V gene has CDR1 DFQATT and CDR2 SNEGSKA (reference sequence). The CDR3 DNA is TGCAGTGCGAACGGGAAAGGCGGACAGGGAGAGCAGTACTTC. Translation gives CSANGKGGQGEQYF.

V gene TRBV9 combines with J gene TRBJ1-1; D is uncertain. The CDR3 consists of 16 residues. CDR1 and CDR2 from the germline V gene are SGDLS and YYNGEE. Trimming pared 0 bases from V and 6 bases from J, leaving 18 bases between. The chain's CDR3 is CASSVAISAQFSEAFF. The DNA of the CDR3 is TGTGCCAGCAGCGTAGCGATATCTGCTCAGTTCTCTGAAGCTTTCTTT.

The V and J genes are TRBV3-1 and TRBJ2-3; weak D call: TRBD2 (5 bases). The CDR3 spans 15 residues. Trimming left V 1 base short and J 5 bases short, with 13 bases between. Germline V gene data show CDR1 as LGHDT and CDR2 as YNNKEL (reference sequence). The CDR3 DNA sequence: TGTGCCAGCAGCCAAGGTCGGGGAGCCGGAGATACGCAGTATTTT. Translated: CASSQGRGAGDTQYF.

This clonotype occurred once. The J gene is TRBJ1-5, the V gene TRBV2, with TRBD1 as a possible D gene (6 bases). The CDR3 contains 16 residues. V was pared by 2 bases and J by 0 bases, with 11 bases between. Germline CDR1 and CDR2: SNHLY and FYNNEI. In nucleotides, the CDR3 is TGTGCCAGCAGTGAATGGGGGCTGGGTAGCAATCAGCCCCAGCATTTT. Translated: CASSEWGLGSNQPQHF.

This chain links TRBV3-1 with TRBJ2-7; D is undetermined. The CDR3 runs 14 residues. V was clipped by 0 bases and J by 0 bases, with 6 bases between them. CDR1 and CDR2 from the germline V gene are LGHDT and YNNKEL (reference sequence). CDR3 amino acids: CASSQEDASYEQYF. The CDR3 DNA sequence: TGTGCCAGCAGCCAAGAGGACGCCTCCTACGAGCAGTACTTC.

This clonotype was seen a handful of times. The chain links TRBV7-2 to TRBJ2-3, with 8 bases that match TRBD2. With 5 bases clipped from V and 4 bases from J, the junction kept 5 bases outside the gene matches. Germline loops: CDR1 SGHTA, CDR2 FQGNSA. This CDR3 spans 14 amino acids. The chain's CDR3 is CASSDGGASDTQYF. The CDR3 region has the DNA TGTGCCAGCAGCGACGGGGGGGCTTCAGATACGCAGTATTTT.

The chain couples TRBV20-1 to TRBJ1-1, with D hard to call. This CDR3 spans 11 amino acids. Trimming took off 3 bases at V and 6 bases at J, with 8 bases between the two ends. Germline V gene data show CDR1 as DFQATT and CDR2 as SNEGSKA (reference sequence). The CDR3 coding sequence is TGCAGTGCTAGCAGAAAGGCTGAAGCTTTCTTT. This translates into CSASRKAEAFF.

The sample holds a few counts of this clonotype. This chain links TRBV7-8 with TRBJ2-7; weak D call: TRBD2 (5 bases). The V and J ends lost 2 bases and 2 bases respectively, with 10 bases between them. The CDR3 spans 14 residues. The germline V gene has CDR1 SGHVS and CDR2 FQNEAQ. CDR3 loop: CASSLIAPPYEQYF. As DNA, the CDR3 is TGTGCCAGCAGCTTAATAGCGCCTCCCTACGAGCAGTACTTC.

The genes are TRBV11-2 and TRBJ1-2, with 10 bases lining up with TRBD1. Germline lookup yields CDR1 SGHAT and CDR2 FQNNGV. The CDR3 is 14 residues long. The ends lost 5 bases at V and 3 bases at J; junction bases unmatched: 3. CDR3 in DNA: TGTGCCAGCAGCCCGGGACAGGGGCACTATGGCTACACCTTC. As protein: CASSPGQGHYGYTF.

The chain uses TRBV7-9 and TRBJ2-3; the D gene is possibly TRBD2 (6 bases). Germline loops: CDR1 SEHNR, CDR2 FQNEAQ (reference sequence). Trimming stripped 4 bases from V and 2 bases from J, with 16 bases between. The CDR3 has 16 amino acids. The CDR3 nucleotides are TGTGCCAGCAGCTCCCGCGATAGCGGTTACACAGATACGCAGTATTTT. Encoded protein: CASSSRDSGYTDTQYF.